This TCR beta chain was identified in a study of T cells in Graves' hyperthyroidism and ophthalmopathy. Study context: Peripheral blood samples were taken at initial diagnosis, prior to any treatment.

The CDR3 runs to 15 residues. V shed 0 bases and J 7 bases; nucleotides not matched to a gene: 4. Germline CDR1 and CDR2: LGHNA and YSLEER. A word on this clonotype: Its specificity is not known.

Findings and caveats of the study: Researchers found most expanded thyroid clonotypes above 0.001 in blood as well. For ophthalmopathy, model prediction preceded onset by a median around 7 months. A 13 V-J model separated ophthalmopathy from stable hyperthyroidism.

Amplification of TCR beta CDR3 regions was performed using RNA transcripts as template. Primed by the HTBI set, a first-round RT-PCR was run on the TCR CDR3. TCRdb re-derived calls from the multiplex PCR reads in MiXCR, one entry per CDR3 protein. The table has under 450,000 distinct CDR3 sequences, approximately 14% seen once. Source material: blood. This chain links TRBV4-3 with TRBJ1-2; 11 bases align to TRBD1. This receptor was obtained from a woman under 30 with Graves' hyperthyroidism. CDR3 coding DNA: TGCGCCAGCAGCCAAGATGGGGACAGGGGGTCTGGCTACACCTTC. Encoded protein: CASSQDGDRGSGYTF.